A single sample gave rise to the 23 T cell receptor beta chains below, sequenced in a study of low-dose radiotherapy and immunotherapy resistance in tumors. TRAV- and TRBV-specific primers primed first-strand cDNA, covering alpha and beta chains. It was with a constant-region primer and a V-primer adapter that TCRs were amplified over around 20 PCR cycles. TCRdb processed the reads anew with MiXCR; each CDR3 protein has one entry. The sample holds fewer than 20,000 distinct CDR3 sequences, approximately 79% seen once. These receptors came from a human donor with advanced metastatic prostate, ovarian, gallbladder or colorectal cancer (not recorded which). This table probably holds off-target reads from a library built for another chain.

The count of this clonotype is one. This chain joins TRBV19 and TRBJ1-5, with D perhaps matching TRBD1 (5 bases). The CDR3 has 14 residues. Germline lookup yields CDR1 LNHDA and CDR2 SQIVND (reference sequence). V lost 5 bases and J 0 bases, leaving 8 bases between the germline ends. CDR3 in amino acids: CASSVTGSNQPQHF. The CDR3 coding sequence is TGTGCCAGTAGTGTAACAGGTAGCAATCAGCCCCAGCATTTT. The variable domain in full, with the rest retrieved from reference TRBV19 and TRBJ1-5, is DGGITQSPKYLFRKEGQNVTLSCEQNLNHDAMYWYRQDPGQGLRLIYYSQIVNDFQKGDIAEGYSVSREKKESFPLTVTSAQKNPTAFYLCASSVTGSNQPQHFGDGTRLSIL.

The rearrangement links TRBV19 to TRBJ2-3; 10 bases line up with TRBD2. Germline assignment: CDR1 LNHDA and CDR2 SQIVND (reference sequence). The CDR3 runs 16 residues. The trim removed 5 bases at V and 4 bases at J, leaving 9 bases unmatched. The chain's CDR3 is CASSLGLAKWADTQYF. CDR3 bases: TGTGCCAGTAGTCTGGGACTAGCGAAGTGGGCAGATACGCAGTATTTT.

This clonotype was seen only a few times. This chain connects TRBV19 to TRBJ1-6; 8 bases match TRBD1. V was clipped by 5 bases and J by 7 bases; unmatched bases: 7. This CDR3 contains 15 residues. CDR1 LNHDA and CDR2 SQIVND come from the germline V gene (reference sequence). The CDR3 region has the DNA TGTGCCAGTAGTGGGGCAGGGGGCGCGAATTCACCCCTCCACTTT. Protein product: CASSGAGGANSPLHF.

The chain employs TRBV10-3 and TRBJ2-1, with a weak D call TRBD2 (6 bases). The germline CDR1 and CDR2 sequences are ENHRY and SYGVKD. Trimming stripped 0 bases from V and 12 bases from J, with 15 bases between. This CDR3 spans 14 amino acids. The CDR3 loop reads CAISESMAGLGQFF. CDR3 DNA sequence: TGTGCCATCAGTGAGTCGATGGCGGGGTTGGGGCAGTTCTTC.

The V gene is TRBV4-1, the J gene TRBJ2-4; tentative D call: TRBD2 (6 bases). Germline CDR1 MGHRA, CDR2 YSYEKL. This CDR3 has 21 amino acids. Deletions cut 2 bases from V and 6 bases from J, with 32 bases between. The CDR3 is CASSQLGLAETQRGGRNIQYF. The CDR3 nucleotides read TGCGCCAGCAGCCAACTGGGGTTAGCGGAAACCCAACGCGGAGGGAGAAACATTCAGTACTTC.

CDR3 protein: CASSPNKETQYF. The CDR3 coding sequence is TGTGCCAGCTCACCGAACAAAGAGACCCAGTACTTC. The V call is TRBV18, the J call TRBJ2-5; D not resolved. The CDR3 extends over 12 amino acids. CDR1 and CDR2 from the germline V gene are KGHSH and LQKENI. Deletions cut 3 bases from V and 3 bases from J, with 5 bases between. Full variable domain (outside the CDR3, taken from reference TRBV18 and TRBJ2-5): NAGVMQNPRHLVRRRGQEARLRCSPMKGHSHVYWYRQLPEEGLKFMVYLQKENIIDESGMPKERFSAEFPKEGPSILRIQQVVRGDSAAYFCASSPNKETQYFGPGTRLLVL.

The chain employs TRBV24-1 and TRBJ2-5, with D possibly matching TRBD1 (5 bases). This CDR3 contains 16 residues. Looked up from germline, CDR1 is KGHDR and CDR2 is SFDVKD. V was shortened by 4 bases and J by 5 bases, with 19 bases between the two germline ends. The CDR3 bases are TGTGCCACCAGTGACACTGGTAGGGGAAGAATTGAGACCCAGTACTTC. Protein product: CATSDTGRGRIETQYF.

This sequence joins TRBV5-6 and TRBJ2-1; the D gene could be TRBD1 or TRBD2 (5 bases each). V was pared by 4 bases and J by 4 bases, with 15 bases between. Germline values: CDR1 SGHDT, CDR2 YYEEEE. The CDR3 sequence is 15 residues long. The DNA of the CDR3 is TGTGCCAGCAGCCTCCTTTCGGGGCGTTACAATGAGCAGTTCTTC. Its translation is CASSLLSGRYNEQFF.

CDR3 coding DNA: TGTGCCAGCAGCCAAGGGACAGTTAACTATGGCTACACCTTC. Protein: CASSQGTVNYGYTF. The chain couples TRBV4-2 to TRBJ1-2, with D possibly TRBD1 on 6 matching bases. The CDR3 is 14 amino acids. V was shortened by 1 base and J by 1 base, with 7 bases between the two germline ends. The V gene's germline CDR1 is LGHNA and CDR2 YNFKEQ.

The V and J genes are TRBV10-2 and TRBJ2-7; 7 bases are shared with TRBD2. Trimming removed 3 bases from V and 0 bases from J; junction bases left unmatched: 5. Germline values: CDR1 WSHSY, CDR2 SAAADI. This CDR3 contains 15 residues. The CDR3 is CASSDGTTNSYEQYF. CDR3 nucleotide sequence: TGCGCCAGCAGTGACGGGACTACTAACTCCTACGAGCAGTACTTC.

The V call is TRBV7-2, the J call TRBJ2-3; 7 bases align to TRBD2. CDR1 is SGHTA and CDR2 is FQGNSA in the germline V gene. V lost 5 bases and J lost 4; bases outside the gene matches: 6. The CDR3 has 14 residues. CDR3 DNA sequence: TGTGCCAGCAGCCCGCGGACTAGTCCAGATACGCAGTATTTT. Translating it yields CASSPRTSPDTQYF.

The rearrangement links TRBV23-1 to TRBJ2-2; TRBD2 agrees at 15 bases. TRBV23-1 is treated as an ORF (open reading frame) with a function not yet certain. J was trimmed by 2 bases and V by 0 bases; bases with no gene match: 7. This CDR3 comprises 20 residues. The CDR3 sequence is CASSQSGTSGRILNTGELFF. The CDR3 bases are TGCGCCAGCAGTCAATCCGGGACTAGCGGGAGGATTTTAAACACCGGGGAGCTGTTTTTT.

A note on this clonotype: One end of the junction does not line up with germline, which may come from a read error. CDR3 in DNA: TGTGTCTGGAGTGACATGGGCCGCTTCTACGAGCAGTACTTC. Translated, it gives CVWSDMGRFYEQYF. The chain couples TRBV30 to TRBJ2-7; D is uncertain. Germline CDR1 is GTSNPN and CDR2 is SVGIG (reference sequence). This CDR3 has 14 residues.

The chain recombines TRBV2 with TRBJ2-2; no definite D call. The germline CDR1 and CDR2 sequences are SNHLY and FYNNEI. The CDR3 loop spans 14 amino acids. V dropped 4 bases and J dropped 2 bases, with 8 bases sitting between them. CDR3 bases: TGTGCCAGCAGTGTTGTCAGAAACACCGGGGAGCTGTTTTTT. This gives the protein CASSVVRNTGELFF.

V and J are TRBV5-1 and TRBJ2-1; unclear D gene. The V end lost 4 bases, the J end lost 10 bases, and 12 bases lay between the germline ends. This CDR3 comprises 12 residues. Germline V CDR1 and CDR2: SGHRS, YFSETQ. This CDR3 reads CASSLGIGEQFF. DNA of the CDR3: TGCGCCAGCAGCCTGGGTATAGGAGAGCAGTTCTTC.

The rearrangement joins TRBV20-1 to TRBJ1-4; 7 bases map to TRBD1. Germline V gives CDR1 DFQATT, CDR2 SNEGSKA (reference sequence). The CDR3 has 14 residues. V shed 6 bases, J shed 8 bases, and the junction held 12 bases outside the gene matches. CDR3 loop: CSANRGQEGEKLFF. CDR3 nucleotides: TGCAGTGCCAATCGCGGACAGGAAGGAGAAAAACTGTTTTTT.

In this sample, this clonotype turned up a few times. V is TRBV2 and J is TRBJ2-7; either TRBD1 or TRBD2 may supply D (5 bases each). CDR3 length equals 14 residues. The V end lost 3 bases, the J end lost 3 bases, and 12 bases lay between the germline ends. CDR1 is SNHLY and CDR2 is FYNNEI in the germline V gene. CDR3 loop: CASSEGPGSYEQYF. In DNA, the CDR3 is TGTGCCAGCAGTGAGGGTCCAGGGAGCTACGAGCAGTACTTC.

V usage is TRBV6-8 and J usage is TRBJ1-1; D is possibly TRBD1 (6 bases). Trimming cost V 2 bases and J 2 bases, with 12 bases left between them. The CDR3 extends over 15 amino acids. The germline CDR1 and CDR2 sequences are MNHGY and SAAAGT. The CDR3 protein is CASSYLRGGNTEAFF. As DNA, the CDR3 is TGTGCCAGCAGTTACCTGCGAGGGGGTAACACTGAAGCTTTCTTT.

The chain couples TRBV5-1 to TRBJ2-7; 9 nucleotides align to TRBD2. From germline, CDR1 is SGHRS and CDR2 YFSETQ. There are 16 residues in the CDR3. Trimming removed 1 base from V and 2 bases from J; junction bases left unmatched: 7. CDR3 in amino acids: CASSLTSGGTPYEQYF. The CDR3 nucleotides are TGCGCCAGCAGCTTGACCAGCGGGGGGACCCCCTACGAGCAGTACTTC.

The V and J genes are TRBV29-1 and TRBJ2-5, with 10 bases aligning to TRBD2. The J segment lost 5 bases and the V segment lost 3 bases, leaving 3 bases of the junction unmatched. The CDR3 consists of 13 residues. Per germline, CDR1 SQVTM and CDR2 ANQGSEA. CDR3 nucleotides: TGCAGCGTTGATCTAGCGGGAGTGGAGACCCAGTACTTC. Translated, it gives CSVDLAGVETQYF.

The chain links TRBV28 to TRBJ1-5, with D possibly TRBD1 on 6 matching bases. Trimming took off 6 bases at V and 4 bases at J, with 7 bases between the two ends. Looked up from germline, CDR1 is MDHEN and CDR2 is SYDVKM. The CDR3 has 12 amino acids. The CDR3 DNA reads as TGTGCCAGCAGAGGGGGGAATCAGCCCCAGCATTTT. Translated: CASRGGNQPQHF.

The gene calls are TRBV5-3 and TRBJ1-1, with 8 bases lining up with TRBD1. TRBV5-3 is labeled an ORF, and its function is uncertain. The J segment lost 6 bases and the V segment lost 8 bases, leaving 18 bases of the junction unmatched. This CDR3 has 16 residues. CDR3: CASSPTQGEWSSEAFF. CDR3 DNA sequence: TGTGCCAGCAGCCCCACACAGGGGGAATGGAGTTCTGAAGCTTTCTTT.

The V gene is TRBV7-9, the J gene TRBJ2-7; 12 nucleotides align to TRBD2. This CDR3 comprises 15 residues. Losses at the gene ends were 7 bases for V and 3 bases for J; bases not matched to a gene: 7. Germline CDR1 is SEHNR and CDR2 is FQNEAQ (reference sequence). CDR3 sequence (DNA): TGTGCCAGCACCAAACTAGCGGGAGGACACTACGAGCAGTACTTC. As protein: CASTKLAGGHYEQYF.